The source of this T cell receptor beta chain is a study of shared T cell receptors in the human thymus. V dropped 5 bases and J dropped 5; count of bases not matched to a gene: 15. Germline-derived CDR1 and CDR2 are SGHRS and YFSETQ. The CDR3 runs 16 residues. The assay was immunoSEQ multiplex PCR, and TCRdb's table has in-frame clones only and misses some. Here the sample spans roughly 500,000 clones, around 78% being singletons. The same data also went into a second study, on human thymus T cells. From that study: Healthy Finnish infants undergoing corrective surgery for congenital heart defects were used as donors. Thymic and blood repertoires showed apparently biased V and J gene usage. Thymic repertoires of unrelated individuals were reported in related research to overlap highly.

The chain links TRBV5-1 to TRBJ2-7; 8 nucleotides agree with TRBD2. The sequence came from a boy under three years old with a congenital heart defect. The sample consisted of thymocytes. CDR3 residues: CASRSGSGRRGNEQYF. The CDR3 nucleotides read TGCGCCAGCAGATCGGGGAGCGGGAGAAGGGGCAACGAGCAGTACTTC.